Given below is one T cell receptor (beta chain) in context. Its antigen is still unknown. Peripheral blood, together with lesional scalp punch biopsies, was collected from alopecia areata patients. The sample belongs to a study of CD8+ T cells in alopecia areata. Study observations and caveats: Higher clonality and more expanded CD8+ clones appeared in lesional than normal scalp.

cDNA serving as the sequencing template came from extracted, reverse transcribed RNA. Sequencing used immunoSEQ multiplex PCR; TCRdb keeps in-frame clones, though not all of them. Of about 130,000 clones detected, approximately 49% appear once; the ten largest clones hold roughly 20%. V dropped 4 bases and J dropped 0; count of bases not matched to a gene: 7. The CDR3 is made up of 17 amino acids. Germline assignment: CDR1 SEHNR and CDR2 FQNEAQ (reference sequence). This sequence joins TRBV7-9 and TRBJ2-3; 10 bases line up with TRBD2. This receptor was identified in a human donor with alopecia areata. Sequencing was performed on CD8+ T cells sorted from blood, taken at week 0. The CDR3, as DNA: TGTGCCAGCAGCTCCCTAGCGGGGGAGACTAGCACAGATACGCAGTATTTT. It is translated as CASSSLAGETSTDTQYF.